Listed below are T cell receptor beta chains from one sample, sequenced in a study of cytomegalovirus exposure and HLA in healthy donors. Generated by immunoSEQ multiplex PCR, the TCRdb table keeps only in-frame clones and is missing some. The sample records about 110,000 clones, less than 70% being singletons. Sequenced sample: PBMCs. These TCRs come from a young woman in good health and CMV-seronegative. Each CDR3 is given without its conserved first and last residue. The size entry is marked missing in some rows and otherwise reads once, few, many or a size class.

j_call v_call clone_size cdr3_aa
TRBJ2-7 TRBV6-1 - ASSAGLGTSGNEQY
TRBJ1-5 TRBV7-8 - ASSLDDRGLGQPQH
TRBJ1-2 TRBV6-1 few ASSELGQGDGYT
TRBJ2-1 TRBV10-3 - AISDFSLGPGGDEQF
TRBJ2-3 TRBV27 - ASSPDRLAGGLDTQY
TRBJ2-2 TRBV9 few ASSVFQGGTGELF
TRBJ2-5 TRBV7-3 few ASSQGLAGLETQY
TRBJ2-1 TRBV11-2 few ASSRLAGGPYNEQF
TRBJ2-7 TRBV7-8 once ASSLVAPGYEQY
TRBJ1-6 TRBV9 - ASSVDSGTGESPLH
TRBJ1-2 TRBV20-1 - SASNYGYT
TRBJ1-1 TRBV7-3 - ASSLVGGMNTEAF
TRBJ1-5 TRBV6-6 - ASRQGFNQPQH
TRBJ2-1 TRBV10-2 - ASSEGTGAYNEQF
TRBJ1-1 TRBV28 - ASRALVHTEAF
TRBJ1-4 TRBV5-1 - ASSVAGTTNEKLF
TRBJ2-7 TRBV6-1 few AIALAGGPGEQY
TRBJ1-4 TRBV7-6 few ASSLSYQEKLF
TRBJ2-1 TRBV6-5 once ASSTRLDNEQF
TRBJ2-3 TRBV28 - ASSFPGSGTDTQY
TRBJ2-3 TRBV9 - ASSYGEGGVTDTQY
TRBJ2-3 TRBV30 - AWSWEGLAGIRDTQY
TRBJ2-1 TRBV11-2 - ASSSLSGVYNEQF
TRBJ2-5 TRBV19 once ASSRDSSLPQETQY
TRBJ2-5 TRBV5-4 - ASSLEQESKY
TRBJ2-3 TRBV4-3 once ASSQAWRTSGSTDTQY
TRBJ1-2 TRBV7-3 - ASSPGQSNYGYT
TRBJ1-1 TRBV14 - ASSLTGGQAF
TRBJ2-7 TRBV15 - ATSRATGVVYEQY
TRBJ2-7 TRBV2 few ASSVAGRFSYEQY
TRBJ1-1 TRBV4-1 few ASSLPMGATEAF
TRBJ1-1 TRBV18 - ASSPDREAF
TRBJ1-2 TRBV7-3 few ASSFFGGGYGYT
TRBJ2-2 TRBV19 few ASSWTSGTVGELF
TRBJ2-1 TRBV7-8 - ASSLGDSRTVGEQF
TRBJ2-7 TRBV5-3 - ARSLACDEQY
TRBJ2-5 TRBV11-2 - ASSLGRETQY
TRBJ2-2 TRBV5-6 - ASSPTDLTGELF
TRBJ1-5 TRBV19 - ASGGGYGNQPQH
TRBJ2-1 TRBV19 - ASGRGNEQF
TRBJ2-5 TRBV27 - ASSSAGVRGQETQY
TRBJ2-3 TRBV19 - ASSIDLLAGPTDTQY
TRBJ2-2 TRBV30 - AWGGQVLF
TRBJ2-1 TRBV10-3 - AISQTESSYNEQF
TRBJ1-5 TRBV30 once AWGRDRPNQPQH
TRBJ2-1 TRBV11-3 - ASSTGLDNEQF
TRBJ1-6 TRBV6-4 few ASRDFGQGINSPLH
TRBJ1-2 TRBV10-3 once AISEQGTGNYGYT